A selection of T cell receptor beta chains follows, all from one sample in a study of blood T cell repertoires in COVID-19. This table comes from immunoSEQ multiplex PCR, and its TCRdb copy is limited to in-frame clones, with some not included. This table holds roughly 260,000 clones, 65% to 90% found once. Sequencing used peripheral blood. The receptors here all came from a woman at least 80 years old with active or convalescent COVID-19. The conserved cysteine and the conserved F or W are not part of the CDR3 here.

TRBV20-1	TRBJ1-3	SASHIGNTIY
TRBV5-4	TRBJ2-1	ASSLEAGKNEQF
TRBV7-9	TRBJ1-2	ASSHPGQGLGGYT
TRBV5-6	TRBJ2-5	ASSWGTAETQY
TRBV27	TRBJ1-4	ASSAKGTGDEKLF
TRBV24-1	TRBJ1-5	ATSEALRGPQH
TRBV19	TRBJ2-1	ASSTYSGVSYNEQF
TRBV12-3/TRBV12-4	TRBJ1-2	ASSSREGARYT
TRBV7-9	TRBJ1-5	ASSLIVDQPQH
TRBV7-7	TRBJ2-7	ASSRGAGRTYEQY
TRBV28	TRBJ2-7	ASSLGGKSYEQY
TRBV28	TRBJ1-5	ASRPRNQPQH
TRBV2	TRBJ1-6	ASSVRRTDNSPLH
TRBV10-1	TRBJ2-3	ASSEKGRSSTDTQY
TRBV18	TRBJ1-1	ASSPIPFGTVEAF
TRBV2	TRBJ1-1	ASTPRGHAEAF
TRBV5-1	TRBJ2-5	ASSLAGQGSETQY
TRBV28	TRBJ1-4	ASSLGRLNEKLF
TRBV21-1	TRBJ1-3	ASINGWDRTSISGNTIY
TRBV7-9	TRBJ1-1	ASSLPFGSGPNTEAF
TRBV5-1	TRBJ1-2	ASSLKTTGGLGYT
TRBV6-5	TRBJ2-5	ASSYSMGTAQETQY
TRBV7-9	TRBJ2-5	ASRTSGMQETQY
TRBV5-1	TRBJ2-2	ASSSRGGARTGELF
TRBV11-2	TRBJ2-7	ASSFGGYEQY
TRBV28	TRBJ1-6	ASNLRTGSSYNSPLH
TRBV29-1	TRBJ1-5	SVVGQGVNQPQH
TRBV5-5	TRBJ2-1	ASSLRGDSYNEQF
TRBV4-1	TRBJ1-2	ASSQEGQGVGYGYT
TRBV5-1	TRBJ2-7	ASSWQGMGNEQY
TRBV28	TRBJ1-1	ASSPGVRLTEAF
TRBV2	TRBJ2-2	ATTSTGELF
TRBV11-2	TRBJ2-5	ASSFSGRETQY
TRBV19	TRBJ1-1	ASRDRGGSTEAF
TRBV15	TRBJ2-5	ATSRGGTSGSETQY
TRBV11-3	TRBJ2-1	ASSLDPYNEQF
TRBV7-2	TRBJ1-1	ASSLGYRNTEAF
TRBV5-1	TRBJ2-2	ASSLPGLGVVGELF
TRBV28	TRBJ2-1	ASSSTLAVSYNEQF
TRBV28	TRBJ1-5	ASSLGGMRNQPQH
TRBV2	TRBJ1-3	ASTGQVGNTIY
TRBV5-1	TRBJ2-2	ASSLSGVGTGELF
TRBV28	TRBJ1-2	ASSYGNRGAANYGYT
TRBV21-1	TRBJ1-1	ASSKSAGGGHLVAF
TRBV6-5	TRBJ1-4	ASSYRAAGDEKLF
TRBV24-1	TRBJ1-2	ATSGKDGQGPNYGYT
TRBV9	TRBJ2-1	ASSVPGTAYNEQF
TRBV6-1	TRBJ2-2	ASSEAPPTNTGELF
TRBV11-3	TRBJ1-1	ASRGVNTEAF
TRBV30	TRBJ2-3	AWGLPGSDTQY
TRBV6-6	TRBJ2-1	ASSHSNEQF
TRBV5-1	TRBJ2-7	ASSLDPGGINEQY